These 3 T cell receptor beta chains were all obtained from the same sample, sequenced in a study of control samples from healthy donors and cancer patients. Assay: immunoSEQ multiplex PCR; the TCRdb copy retains only in-frame clones and omits some. This repertoire shows 150,000 to 200,000 clones, around 93% found once; its top ten account for around 1.6%. Sequencing was performed on blood. The receptors stem from a man aged 18 to 35 in good health.

The rearrangement joins TRBV7-9 to TRBJ1-1; D gene uncertain. This CDR3 has 11 amino acids. The V end lost 5 bases, the J end lost 6 bases, and 7 bases lay between the germline ends. CDR1 SEHNR and CDR2 FQNEAQ come from the germline V gene (reference sequence). In DNA, the CDR3 is TGTGCCAGCAGCATCTCTTCTGAAGCTTTCTTT. Its protein product is CASSISSEAFF.

The chain links TRBV14 to TRBJ2-3; D is undetermined. Germline V CDR1 and CDR2: SGHDN, FVKESK. This CDR3 comprises 14 residues. Trimming stripped 1 base from V and 6 bases from J, with 11 bases between. The CDR3 DNA reads TGTGCCAGCAGCCAAGGGTCTGGACGGGATACGCAGTATTTT. Translated, it gives CASSQGSGRDTQYF.

This clone is a singleton in its sample. The genes are TRBV4-2 and TRBJ2-7; TRBD2 matches 9 bases. The CDR3 length is 21 residues. In germline, CDR1 is LGHNA, CDR2 YNFKEQ. V lost 0 bases to trimming and J lost 0 bases; unmatched junction nucleotides: 18. This CDR3 reads CASSQEGSSGGTIVSSYEQYF. In nucleotides, the CDR3 is TGTGCCAGCAGCCAAGAAGGGTCGAGCGGGGGGACGATTGTAAGCTCCTACGAGCAGTACTTC.